A single sample gave rise to the 17 T cell receptor beta chains below, sequenced in a study of shared clonotypes between healthy human individuals. The data were produced by immunoSEQ multiplex PCR, yet TCRdb's version contains in-frame clones alone and is incomplete. The sample records about 510,000 clones, over 60% being singletons. Material for sequencing was PBMCs. The receptor set was obtained from a woman between 35 and 50 years old in good health. Some clones in this sample may be carry-over from other donors' samples.

The rearrangement uses TRBV29-1 and TRBJ2-5, with 11 nucleotides matching TRBD2. Germline V gene data show CDR1 as SQVTM and CDR2 as ANQGSEA. V was pared by 8 bases and J by 2 bases, with 4 bases of the junction left unmatched. CDR3 length: 13 residues. DNA of the CDR3: TGCAGCTTCCTAGCGGGAGGACAAGAGACCCAGTACTTC. This codes for CSFLAGGQETQYF.

The chain has TRBV10-3 and TRBJ2-6; 8 nucleotides align to TRBD1. Germline V gene data show CDR1 as ENHRY and CDR2 as SYGVKD. With V trimmed by 4 bases and J by 0 bases, 8 bases remained unmatched. This CDR3 is built from 18 residues. The CDR3: CAISGGTGRGSGANVLTF. Written as DNA, the CDR3 is TGTGCCATCAGTGGGGGGACAGGCCGCGGCTCTGGGGCCAACGTCCTGACTTTC.

The CDR3 DNA follows: TGTGCCAGCAGTTATGAGGGTTACACTGAAGCTTTCTTT. It yields the protein CASSYEGYTEAFF. The chain links TRBV6-6 to TRBJ1-1, with no clear D. CDR3 length: 13 amino acids. The ends were cut back, 3 bases at V and 3 bases at J, with 8 bases in the middle. CDR1 and CDR2 (germline): MNHNY, SVGAGI (reference sequence).

This chain connects TRBV19 to TRBJ2-1; 10 bases match TRBD2. The CDR3 loop spans 16 amino acids. The junction had 7 bases not matched to a gene; V was cut back by 5 bases and J by 3 bases. The germline V gene encodes CDR1 LNHDA and CDR2 SQIVND (reference sequence). In DNA, the CDR3 is TGTGCCAGTAGTCGGTTCCTAGCGGGAGACTACAATGAGCAGTTCTTC. This sequence encodes CASSRFLAGDYNEQFF. Complete variable domain (other parts from reference TRBV19 and TRBJ2-1): DGGITQSPKYLFRKEGQNVTLSCEQNLNHDAMYWYRQDPGQGLRLIYYSQIVNDFQKGDIAEGYSVSREKKESFPLTVTSAQKNPTAFYLCASSRFLAGDYNEQFFGPGTRLTVL.

This rearrangement joins TRBV20-1 to TRBJ1-2; D unresolved. CDR3 length: 11 residues. The germline V gene has CDR1 DFQATT and CDR2 SNEGSKA (reference sequence). V lost 1 base and J 7 bases, leaving 7 bases between the germline ends. CDR3 sequence reads: CSARVSGGYTF. Here the CDR3 DNA reads TGCAGTGCTAGAGTCAGCGGTGGCTACACCTTC.

This clone came up a few times. J is TRBJ1-1 and V is TRBV7-9, with D hard to call. Per germline, CDR1 SEHNR and CDR2 FQNEAQ (reference sequence). Trimming removed 4 bases from V and 4 bases from J, with 13 bases in between. The CDR3 sequence is 14 residues long. The CDR3 bases are TGTGCCAGCAGCTCTTGGGAGGGAGGCACTGAAGCTTTCTTT. It translates to CASSSWEGGTEAFF.

The chain recombines TRBV5-1 with TRBJ2-3; D not resolved. The V gene lost 0 bases and the J gene lost 1 base, with 6 bases spanning the gap. CDR1 is SGHRS and CDR2 is YFSETQ in the germline V gene. The CDR3 runs 14 residues. In DNA form, the CDR3 reads TGCGCCAGCAGCTTGGGGAGAGGCACAGATACGCAGTATTTT. Amino acids: CASSLGRGTDTQYF.

The gene calls are TRBV6-5 and TRBJ2-1; a possible D gene is TRBD2 (7 bases). Trimming shortened V by 11 bases and J by 2 bases, and 16 bases separated the two germline ends. The V gene's germline CDR1 is MNHEY and CDR2 SVGAGI. The CDR3 has 14 residues. The DNA for the CDR3 is TGTGCCTCCCAAAGGGGGGGGCCCTACAATGAGCAGTTCTTC. It specifies CASQRGGPYNEQFF.

The chain carries TRBV5-1 and TRBJ2-5; D possibly corresponds to TRBD2 (5 bases). The germline CDR1 and CDR2 sequences are SGHRS and YFSETQ. This CDR3 has 16 residues. V was trimmed by 0 bases and J by 1 base, leaving 13 bases between them. CDR3 coding DNA: TGCGCCAGCAGCTTGGCCCTTTTGGCGGGCCAAGAGACCCAGTACTTC. It codes for CASSLALLAGQETQYF. The full variable domain, rest sourced from reference TRBV5-1 and TRBJ2-5, is KAGVTQTPRYLIKTRGQQVTLSCSPISGHRSVSWYQQTPGQGLQFLFEYFSETQRNKGNFPGRFSGRQFSNSRSEMNVSTLELGDSALYLCASSLALLAGQETQYFGPGTRLLVL.

The chain's CDR3 is CASSVLARFPDTQYF. The CDR3 region has the DNA TGTGCCAGCAGCGTTTTAGCTCGATTTCCAGATACGCAGTATTTT. This chain connects TRBV9 to TRBJ2-3; D is unresolved. The CDR3 length is 15 residues. V was clipped by 2 bases and J by 4 bases, with 14 bases between them. Germline-derived CDR1 and CDR2 are SGDLS and YYNGEE.

The chain joins TRBV30 to TRBJ2-2; TRBD2 might be the D (5 bases). The CDR3 length is 15 residues. V lost 3 bases and J lost 3, with 14 bases in between. Germline lookup yields CDR1 GTSNPN and CDR2 SVGIG (reference sequence). The CDR3 spells CAWRDSDSHTGELFF. The CDR3 DNA reads TGTGCCTGGAGGGATTCGGACTCCCACACCGGGGAGCTGTTTTTT.

The V gene is TRBV4-1, the J gene TRBJ1-2; D unresolved. The CDR3 runs 15 residues. Germline V CDR1 and CDR2: MGHRA, YSYEKL. Trimming took 0 bases from V and 9 from J, leaving 17 bases between them. The CDR3 DNA reads as TGCGCCAGCAGCCAAGAGTATGTGTGGACCGTGAGCTACACCTTC. Protein: CASSQEYVWTVSYTF.

The chain links TRBV7-3 to TRBJ2-1, with 7 bases aligning to TRBD2. The CDR3 loop spans 13 amino acids. With 5 bases clipped from V and 9 bases from J, the junction kept 7 bases outside the gene matches. CDR1 and CDR2 (germline): SGHTA, FQGTGA. In DNA, the CDR3 is TGTGCCAGCAGCCCCCATAGCGGGTCTGAGCAGTTCTTC. As protein: CASSPHSGSEQFF.

CDR3 region: CASRATGTHNEQFF. CDR3 DNA sequence: TGCGCCAGCAGGGCGACAGGGACTCACAATGAGCAGTTCTTC. The chain is built from TRBV10-2 and TRBJ2-1, with a tentative D call TRBD1 (7 bases). This CDR3 spans 14 amino acids. Germline-derived CDR1 and CDR2 are WSHSY and SAAADI. Trimming removed 6 bases from V and 5 bases from J, with 14 bases in between.

This clone was seen a few times. This chain uses TRBV13 with TRBJ1-4; D gene ambiguous. The CDR3 consists of 12 residues. Per the germline V gene, CDR1 is PRHDT and CDR2 is FYEKMQ (reference sequence). Trimming pared 0 bases from V and 10 bases from J, leaving 6 bases between. CDR3 loop: CASSLGTGKLFF. The CDR3 bases are TGTGCCAGCAGCTTAGGGACGGGAAAACTGTTTTTT.

V gene TRBV19 combines with J gene TRBJ1-1, with a possible D match to TRBD1 (5 bases). The V gene lost 4 bases and the J gene lost 5 bases, with 8 bases spanning the gap. The CDR3 runs 12 residues. Germline V gene sequence: CDR1 LNHDA, CDR2 SQIVND (reference sequence). This CDR3 reads CASSTRGTEAFF. In nucleotides, the CDR3 is TGTGCCAGTAGTACCCGGGGGACTGAAGCTTTCTTT. The full variable domain, in which reference TRBV19 and TRBJ1-1 provide the parts outside the CDR3, is DGGITQSPKYLFRKEGQNVTLSCEQNLNHDAMYWYRQDPGQGLRLIYYSQIVNDFQKGDIAEGYSVSREKKESFPLTVTSAQKNPTAFYLCASSTRGTEAFFGQGTRLTVV.

J is TRBJ1-2 and V is TRBV7-8; no clear D. CDR1 and CDR2 (germline): SGHVS, FQNEAQ. V was trimmed by 1 base and J by 7 bases, leaving 10 bases between them. CDR3 length: 13 residues. In DNA form, the CDR3 reads TGTGCCAGCAGCTTAGAGTTTTTTAGTGGCTACACCTTC. It yields the protein CASSLEFFSGYTF.